Given below is one T cell receptor (beta chain) in context. Its antigen is still unknown. One base away there is no much larger clone; base qualities are not given. This specimen belongs to a study of PD-L1 blockade in urothelial cancer (dated by TCRdb to about 2017). A note on the overall study: Therapy was started around 2014 for all patients, and atezolizumab 1,200 mg was administered intravenously every 3 weeks. Several patients achieved durable clinical benefit and some 20 did not. Pretreatment blood TCR-seq was available for about 28 patients, at least one posttreatment blood collection was obtained for some 24 patients, and tumor TCR-seq was available for some 24 patients. Pretreatment tumor samples, along with matched peripheral blood collected serially before and after atezolizumab treatment, underwent TCR sequencing. About 90% of the roughly 30 patients were identified as males with urothelial cancer of bladder origin, and a prior smoking history was reported by 18 of 29 patients. Patients had an ECOG performance status of 0 or 1 and had received between 0 and 3 prior chemotherapy regimens. In the same patients, pretreatment tumors underwent whole exome sequencing and RNA sequencing in addition to TCR sequencing. Durable clinical benefit was defined as progression-free survival longer than 6 months, and TCR features were also tested against progression-free and overall survival. The study, an exploratory multi-omic analysis, examined somatic, immune and clinical correlates of response to PD-L1 blockade with atezolizumab in urothelial cancer. Blood samples gave median yields of 141,255 T cells and approximately 80,000 unique TCRs, along with a median clonality of roughly 0.08. Blood samples were analyzed at 3 weeks after treatment start (second dose) and at 6 weeks after treatment start. Broader findings and caveats from the paper: Because of the small sample size (n ≈ 27) and the many exploratory analyses performed, the results are intended to be regarded as hypothesis-generating. At 3 weeks after the start of treatment, tumor-associated TCR clones in peripheral blood had expanded more in patients with durable benefit (n ≈ 20, p = 0.022). A pretreatment peripheral blood TCR clonality below the median was linked to improved progression-free and overall survival.

V is trimmed back by 7 bases and J by 3 bases, and the junction contains 5 bases that no gene match accounts for. The CDR3 runs 13 residues from the cysteine to the phenylalanine. Of all the DNA, just the CDR3 is kept, 39 bases in frame from base 1. As encoded in the germline V gene, CDR1 is SQVTM while CDR2 is ANQGSEA. Synthetic TCR analog templates were spiked into each PCR to estimate absolute template abundance from read counts. TCRbeta CDR3 regions were amplified from genomic DNA with bias-controlled V and J gene primers using the immunoSEQ assay. Rearranged TCRbeta segments were sequenced at approximately 20X coverage. Per the original workflow: Sequencing errors were corrected by clustering, and CDR3s were annotated against IMGT so that V, D and J genes could be assigned. Downstream analyses used only productive TCRbeta rearrangements, leaving out any out-of-frame or stop-codon sequences. Clonality was calculated as one minus the Shannon entropy normalized by the log of the number of unique productive sequences. Fisher's exact test with Benjamini-Hochberg correction, at a threshold of adjusted p below 0.01, was used to find clones that differed between time points or between blood and tumor. The immuneACCESS repertoire file appears here via TCRdb, limited to in-frame rearrangements. These files lack a portion of the clones; in checked studies, under half of the deficit traces to unresolved V genes, and the cause of the others is not known. V, J and clone size derive from that table, while D and trimming were established from the DNA sequence. This sample holds under 25,000 clones; about 93% were observed only once. Of the sample, approximately 11% is held by the ten largest clones.

The time point label of this sample denotes: peripheral blood 6 weeks after treatment start. The cohort included some 30 patients with locally advanced or metastatic urothelial carcinoma who were treated at Memorial Sloan Kettering on a trial protocol. Peripheral blood mononuclear cells were collected pretreatment and during treatment, at between 1 and 8 total time points per patient. The Qiagen DNeasy Blood extraction kit was used to purify genomic DNA from total PBMCs and tumor samples. Collected pretreatment and during treatment, PBMCs were isolated and stored as previously described. The V and J genes are TRBV29-1 and TRBJ1-4; 7 central bases correspond to TRBD1. Sequenced here: PBMCs, sampled around atezolizumab (anti-PD-L1) treatment. The clonotype originates from a woman aged 60-75 years with urothelial cancer. The nucleotide sequence reads TGCAGCGCAGGGGGTGGCCCTAATGAAAAACTGTTTTTT. The translation is CSAGGGPNEKLFF.